This entry describes one T cell receptor (beta chain). With V trimmed by 0 bases and J by 2 bases, 7 bases remained unmatched. Germline lookup yields CDR1 SGHRS and CDR2 YFSETQ. CDR3 length: 16 residues. This specimen comes from a study of blood T cell repertoires in COVID-19. As for the study in general: T cells, B-cell-depleted T cells, or PBMCs provided the cDNA or gDNA that served as material.

TCRdb keeps only in-frame clones here, not all; method: immunoSEQ multiplex PCR. The sample lists under 250,000 clones; 80% to 90% were seen once. This receptor was identified in a woman aged 40 to 55 who had been exposed to COVID-19. The sequenced sample was PBMCs or T cells enriched from blood (not recorded which). The chain joins TRBV5-1 to TRBJ1-1; 7 bases are a match to TRBD1. CDR3 bases: TGCGCCAGCAGCTTGGGGTCGGGACAGCTTAACACTGAAGCTTTCTTT. Its translation: CASSLGSGQLNTEAFF. Supplemented by reference TRBV5-1 and TRBJ1-1, the full variable domain reads KAGVTQTPRYLIKTRGQQVTLSCSPISGHRSVSWYQQTPGQGLQFLFEYFSETQRNKGNFPGRFSGRQFSNSRSEMNVSTLELGDSALYLCASSLGSGQLNTEAFFGQGTRLTVV.